This T cell receptor (beta chain) was found in a study of blood T cells in healthy people across ages. The CDR3 has 16 residues. The germline V gene encodes CDR1 SGHRS and CDR2 YFSETQ. V lost 3 bases and J lost 4, with 19 bases in between. A second PCR of 7 to 11 cycles used a sample-barcoded 5' primer and a J-beta primer mix. TCRdb recomputed calls from the 5' RACE reads with MiXCR, one row per CDR3 protein. This table has about 930,000 distinct CDR3 sequences, 25% to 35% appearing once. This sample was also put to use in a study of T cells of mothers and their children.

The chain carries TRBV5-1 and TRBJ1-2; a possible D gene is TRBD1 (6 bases). Sequencing was performed on blood. This TCR came from a woman in her 40s in good health. In nucleotides, the CDR3 is TGCGCCAGCAGCTCGAGCACAGGGATCTCTAGCTATGGCTACACCTTC. This translates into CASSSSTGISSYGYTF.